Presented here are 17 T cell receptor beta chains from one specimen sequenced in a study of blood T cell repertoires in COVID-19. Profiling relied on immunoSEQ multiplex PCR, and the TCRdb table lists in-frame clones only, not all of them. The data show approximately 150,000 clones, around 84% seen once. Sequenced material: peripheral blood. The origin of the receptors is a human donor in a cohort sampled during active COVID-19.

The rearrangement joins TRBV28 to TRBJ2-1, with 11 bases that match TRBD2. Trimming cost V 6 bases and J 7 bases; bases outside gene matches: 8. Looked up from germline, CDR1 is MDHEN and CDR2 is SYDVKM. This CDR3 is 15 amino acids long. CDR3 loop: CASSATSGGKNEQFF. The DNA of the CDR3 is TGTGCCAGCAGCGCAACTAGCGGGGGAAAAAATGAGCAGTTCTTC. Using reference TRBV28 and TRBJ2-1 for the parts outside the CDR3, the full variable domain is DVKVTQSSRYLVKRTGEKVFLECVQDMDHENMFWYRQDPGLGLRLIYFSYDVKMKEKGDIPEGYSVSREKKERFSLILESASTNQTSMYLCASSATSGGKNEQFFGPGTRLTVL.

The chain uses TRBV28 and TRBJ2-5, with D possibly being TRBD2 (5 bases). The CDR3 spans 15 residues. V shed 3 bases and J shed 5 bases, with 16 bases lying between them. CDR1 MDHEN and CDR2 SYDVKM come from the germline V gene. CDR3 loop: CASSFETFGGETQYF. The CDR3 DNA is TGTGCCAGCAGTTTTGAGACTTTCGGCGGGGAGACCCAGTACTTC. Complete variable domain (other parts from reference TRBV28 and TRBJ2-5): DVKVTQSSRYLVKRTGEKVFLECVQDMDHENMFWYRQDPGLGLRLIYFSYDVKMKEKGDIPEGYSVSREKKERFSLILESASTNQTSMYLCASSFETFGGETQYFGPGTRLLVL.

This sequence joins TRBV3-1 (or the pseudogene TRBV3-2) and TRBJ1-2; D possibly corresponds to TRBD1 (5 bases). Germline CDR1 LGHDT, CDR2 YNNKEL (reference sequence). The CDR3 has 16 residues. The ends were cut back, 4 bases at V and 8 bases at J, with 23 bases in the middle. The CDR3 bases are TGTGCCAGCAGCCTTCTACGATCTCCGCGGGGCGGGGGCTACACCTTC. This gives the protein CASSLLRSPRGGGYTF.

In this sample, this clone turned up once. This chain joins TRBV19 and TRBJ1-4; 8 bases are shared with TRBD1. Germline loops: CDR1 LNHDA, CDR2 SQIVND (reference sequence). V was pared by 1 base and J by 8 bases, with 3 bases of the junction left unmatched. This CDR3 comprises 14 residues. This CDR3 is CASSIGQGREKLFF. As DNA, the CDR3 is TGTGCCAGTAGTATAGGACAGGGGAGGGAAAAACTGTTTTTT.

The chain is built from TRBV7-9 and TRBJ1-5; 7 nucleotides agree with TRBD1. Germline CDR1 SEHNR, CDR2 FQNEAQ (reference sequence). J lost 9 bases, V lost 6 bases, and 11 bases had no gene match. The CDR3 has 14 residues. CDR3 loop: CASRFRQGGRPQHF. CDR3 DNA sequence: TGTGCCAGCAGATTCAGACAGGGCGGGCGGCCCCAGCATTTT.

The chain has TRBV5-4 and TRBJ2-5, with a possible D match to TRBD2 (7 bases). From germline, CDR1 is SGHNT and CDR2 YYREEE (reference sequence). CDR3 size: 15 residues. The germline V and J ends were trimmed by 0 bases and 2 bases, with 11 bases remaining between them. CDR3 nucleotide sequence: TGTGCCAGCAGCTTGGAACGGGGGGCTCAAGAGACCCAGTACTTC. This codes for CASSLERGAQETQYF.

The genes are TRBV10-1 and TRBJ2-1, with TRBD2 matching over 11 bases. Germline assignment: CDR1 WNHNN and CDR2 SYGVQD (reference sequence). The junction had 13 bases not matched to a gene; V was cut back by 6 bases and J by 0 bases. CDR3 length: 19 residues. For the CDR3, the DNA is TGCGCCAGCAGACTGACTAGCGGGGCTCCACCACGCTCCTACAATGAGCAGTTCTTC. It specifies CASRLTSGAPPRSYNEQFF.

The chain recombines TRBV2 with TRBJ1-6; TRBD1 matches 7 bases. The V gene end was trimmed by 4 bases and the J gene end by 5 bases; junction bases not matched to a gene: 8. The CDR3 is 16 amino acids. Germline V gives CDR1 SNHLY, CDR2 FYNNEI. The CDR3 spells CASSGAGTVNNSPLHF. The CDR3 DNA follows: TGTGCCAGCAGTGGAGCCGGGACAGTCAATAATTCACCCCTCCACTTT.

The chain couples TRBV30 to TRBJ1-2; tentative D call: TRBD1 (6 bases). CDR3 size: 13 residues. Germline CDR1 reads GTSNPN; CDR2 reads SVGIG (reference sequence). V lost 4 bases to trimming and J lost 7 bases, with 16 bases between them. The CDR3 DNA is TGTGCCTGGATTACTTTGGGGGCATCTGGCTACACCTTC. Its protein product is CAWITLGASGYTF.

This clone was picked up one time. This chain links TRBV2 with TRBJ1-2; tentative D call: TRBD1 (6 bases). Germline CDR1 and CDR2: SNHLY and FYNNEI. The V gene lost 5 bases and the J gene lost 4 bases, with 17 bases spanning the gap. The length of the CDR3 is 15 residues. CDR3 in amino acids: CASSYNRDTIYGYTF. CDR3 DNA sequence: TGTGCCAGCAGTTATAACCGGGACACCATCTATGGCTACACCTTC. The full variable domain, its missing parts supplied by reference TRBV2 and TRBJ1-2, is EPEVTQTPSHQVTQMGQEVILRCVPISNHLYFYWYRQILGQKVEFLVSFYNNEISEKSEIFDDQFSVERPDGSNFTLKIRSTKLEDSAMYFCASSYNRDTIYGYTFGSGTRLTVV.

The rearrangement links TRBV4-2 to TRBJ1-2; TRBD1 agrees at 8 bases. Germline assignment: CDR1 LGHNA and CDR2 YNFKEQ. J gave up 1 base and V 0 bases, and 4 bases lay outside the gene matches. This CDR3 has 16 residues. The CDR3 bases are TGTGCCAGCAGCCAAGAGCGGGACAGGTATAACTATGGCTACACCTTC. As protein: CASSQERDRYNYGYTF.

This clone is a singleton in its sample. The rearrangement uses TRBV6-5 and TRBJ2-6; perhaps TRBD1 as D (6 bases). The CDR3 runs to 14 residues. V dropped 11 bases and J dropped 2 bases, with 13 bases sitting between them. Germline V gene lookup returns CDR1 MNHEY and CDR2 SVGAGI. CDR3 residues: CAGTGSPGANVLTF. CDR3 coding DNA: TGTGCCGGAACAGGGTCCCCTGGGGCCAACGTCCTGACTTTC.

The gene calls are TRBV7-9 and TRBJ2-5; 10 bases agree with TRBD2. Germline CDR1 and CDR2: SEHNR and FQNEAQ (reference sequence). This CDR3 has 16 amino acids. The V gene end was trimmed by 2 bases and the J gene end by 7 bases; junction bases not matched to a gene: 10. This CDR3 is CASSLSSGGSGGTQYF. The CDR3 DNA reads TGTGCCAGCAGCTTATCTAGCGGGGGATCCGGGGGGACCCAGTACTTC.

The chain is built from TRBV7-9 and TRBJ1-6; possibly TRBD1 for D (6 bases). V lost 1 base to trimming and J lost 10 bases, with 14 bases between them. Germline assignment: CDR1 SEHNR and CDR2 FQNEAQ (reference sequence). The CDR3 contains 15 residues. The CDR3 sequence is CASSLEGRGDSPLHF. As DNA, the CDR3 is TGTGCCAGCAGCTTAGAGGGCAGGGGAGACTCACCCCTCCACTTT. Supplemented by reference TRBV7-9 and TRBJ1-6, the full variable domain reads DTGVSQNPRHKITKRGQNVTFRCDPISEHNRLYWYRQTLGQGPEFLTYFQNEAQLEKSRLLSDRFSAERPKGSFSTLEIQRTEQGDSAMYLCASSLEGRGDSPLHFGNGTRLTVT.

CDR3 protein: CASSRDFTDTQYF. DNA for the CDR3: TGTGCCAGCAGCCGGGACTTCACAGATACGCAGTATTTT. The rearrangement uses TRBV12-3 or TRBV12-4 and TRBJ2-3; tentatively, D is TRBD2 (6 bases). V lost 6 bases, J lost 2 bases, and 9 bases lay in between. The CDR3 totals 13 residues.

The chain joins TRBV19 to TRBJ1-2, with unresolved D. The ends were cut back, 3 bases at V and 7 bases at J, with 12 bases in the middle. This CDR3 is built from 13 residues. Germline V gene lookup returns CDR1 LNHDA and CDR2 SQIVND (reference sequence). In nucleotides, the CDR3 is TGTGCCAGTAGTATTGGAAATGACATTGGCTACACCTTC. It codes for CASSIGNDIGYTF.

A single count supports this clone. The chain combines TRBV30 with TRBJ2-3; 9 nucleotides match TRBD2. The V segment lost 1 base and the J segment 3 bases; nucleotides outside the gene matches: 8. This CDR3 has 16 residues. CDR1 GTSNPN and CDR2 SVGIG come from the germline V gene (reference sequence). The CDR3: CAWSGRGGPWTDTQYF. The CDR3 DNA reads TGTGCCTGGAGTGGGCGGGGGGGCCCTTGGACAGATACGCAGTATTTT.